The clone carrying this T cell receptor (beta chain) was seen just once. Per the authors' pipeline: Quantification of nucleated cells was approximated via reference gene primer amplification. Profiling relied on immunoSEQ multiplex PCR, and the TCRdb table lists in-frame clones only, not all of them. The D gene and trimming were derived from the DNA, and the V and J assignments and clone size from that table. The sample holds approximately 380,000 clones, about 85% seen once. This sample stems from a study of blood T cell repertoires in COVID-19. Whole-study context: Italy, Spain and the United States were the sources of the convalescent and acute COVID-19 samples. PBMCs, B-cell-depleted T cells, or T cells were the source of the cDNA or gDNA that made up the material.

The CDR3 is 15 amino acids. Germline CDR1 is SNHLY and CDR2 is FYNNEI. V was trimmed by 6 bases and J by 6 bases, leaving 18 bases between them. V and J are TRBV2 and TRBJ2-1; D uncertain. Sample: peripheral blood. The sequence derives from a woman aged 18-29 years with acute or convalescent COVID-19. The CDR3 region has the DNA TGTGCCAGCAGCGATCTTCTTTTGTCCGGCAATGAGCAGTTCTTC. Its protein is CASSDLLLSGNEQFF.